The entry below describes one T cell receptor (beta chain). Antigen specificity is unknown. The data were obtained in a study of regulatory dendritic cells for organ transplantation. The study's findings and limits: Between individuals, the alloreactive memory CD8+ T cell pool differed considerably.

Method: immunoSEQ multiplex PCR; TCRdb's copy keeps in-frame clones and lacks some. The sample has about 38,000 clones, approximately 90% seen once; the top ten hold about 0.11%. CDR3 length: 14 residues. Germline values: CDR1 LGHNA, CDR2 YNFKEQ. V lost 1 base to trimming and J lost 4 bases, with 10 bases between them. The sequence was obtained from a human donor in good health. This chain links TRBV4-2 with TRBJ1-2; possibly TRBD1 for D (6 bases). Sequenced material: naive CD8+ T cells from blood. Sample subset: CD45RA+ naive T cells. CDR3 amino acids: CASSQVGGIYGYTF. DNA for the CDR3: TGTGCCAGCAGCCAAGTCGGGGGCATCTATGGCTACACCTTC.